The present T cell receptor (beta chain) was sequenced within a study of blood T cell repertoires in COVID-19. Data came from immunoSEQ multiplex PCR; TCRdb stores just in-frame clones and leaves some out. The sample lists approximately 70,000 clones, about 91% occurring once. The CDR3 consists of 14 residues. Germline V lookup: CDR1 SGHRS, CDR2 YFSETQ. V was trimmed by 4 bases and J by 7 bases, leaving 16 bases between them. V gene TRBV5-1 combines with J gene TRBJ2-3; TRBD2 is a possible D gene (5 bases). Sequencing was performed on peripheral blood. This TCR came from a human donor with active COVID-19. The donor label of this sample is uncertain. The CDR3 nucleotides read TGCGCCAGCAGCCCCCAACTAGAGTCAAATACGCAGTATTTT. Its protein product is CASSPQLESNTQYF.